This TCR beta chain appears in the sequencing data of a study of T cells in Graves' hyperthyroidism and ophthalmopathy. The CDR3 is 17 residues long. The germline V gene has CDR1 SGDLS and CDR2 YYNGEE. Trimming took 2 bases from V and 1 from J, leaving 18 bases between them. At least ten counts were recorded for this clonotype. It was RNA transcripts that yielded the amplified TCR beta CDR3 regions. When the TCR CDR3 underwent first-round RT-PCR, the HTBI primer set was used. From the multiplex PCR reads, TCRdb called clonotypes with MiXCR, one entry per CDR3 protein. The sample includes around 400,000 distinct CDR3 sequences, less than 15% seen only once; the top ten take roughly 8.3%.

Sequencing was done on a sample of blood. The TCR sequence derives from a woman aged 18-35 years with Graves' hyperthyroidism. V is TRBV9 and J is TRBJ2-5; either TRBD1 or TRBD2 may fit D (5 bases each). CDR3: CASSVGTTSVGQETQYF. Written as DNA, the CDR3 is TGTGCCAGCAGCGTCGGGACGACCAGTGTCGGCCAAGAGACCCAGTACTTC.